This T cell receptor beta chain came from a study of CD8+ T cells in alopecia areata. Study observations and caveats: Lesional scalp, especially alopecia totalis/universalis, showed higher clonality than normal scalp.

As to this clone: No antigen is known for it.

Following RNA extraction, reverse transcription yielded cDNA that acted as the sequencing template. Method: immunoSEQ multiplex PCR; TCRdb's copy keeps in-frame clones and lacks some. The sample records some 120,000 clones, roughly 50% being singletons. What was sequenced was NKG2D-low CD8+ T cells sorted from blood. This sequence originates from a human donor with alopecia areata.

The CDR3 nucleotides read TGCAGCGCCAACGGACAGCATGGGAACACTGAAGCTTTCTTT. Translated, it gives CSANGQHGNTEAFF. The chain uses TRBV29-1 and TRBJ1-1; TRBD1 is a possible D gene (6 bases). This CDR3 region has 14 residues. V was cut by 7 bases and J by 1 base, with 16 bases left in between. Per germline, CDR1 SQVTM and CDR2 ANQGSEA.